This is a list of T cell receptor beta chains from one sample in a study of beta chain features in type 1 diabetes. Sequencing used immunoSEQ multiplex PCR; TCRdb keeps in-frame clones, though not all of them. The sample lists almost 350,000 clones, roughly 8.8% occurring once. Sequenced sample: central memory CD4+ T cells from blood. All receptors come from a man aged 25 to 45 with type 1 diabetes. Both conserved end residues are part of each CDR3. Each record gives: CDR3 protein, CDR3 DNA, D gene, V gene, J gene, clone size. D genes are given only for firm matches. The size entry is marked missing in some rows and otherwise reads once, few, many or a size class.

CDR3aa: CSAGPEETQYF; CDR3nt: TGCAGCGCGGGACCCGAAGAGACCCAGTACTTC; d_gene: .; v_gene: TRBV20-1; j_gene: TRBJ2-5; abundance: .
CDR3aa: CASSFSLTPGYGYTF; CDR3nt: TGTGCCAGCAGCTTTAGTCTAACTCCTGGCTATGGCTACACCTTC; d_gene: .; v_gene: TRBV7-2; j_gene: TRBJ1-2; abundance: .
CDR3aa: CASSLGQNTEAFF; CDR3nt: TGTGCCAGCAGCCTGGGACAGAACACTGAAGCTTTCTTT; d_gene: .; v_gene: TRBV7-2; j_gene: TRBJ1-1; abundance: .
CDR3aa: CASSLDWRFNNEQFF; CDR3nt: TGTGCCAGCAGCTTAGACTGGAGATTTAACAATGAGCAGTTCTTC; d_gene: .; v_gene: TRBV11-2; j_gene: TRBJ2-1; abundance: .
CDR3aa: CASSFGDRVGETQYF; CDR3nt: TGCGCCAGCAGCTTTGGAGACAGGGTGGGGGAGACCCAGTACTTC; d_gene: TRBD1; v_gene: TRBV5-1; j_gene: TRBJ2-5; abundance: few
CDR3aa: CASGTGPKFQETQYF; CDR3nt: TGTGCCTCCGGAACAGGTCCGAAATTCCAAGAGACCCAGTACTTC; d_gene: .; v_gene: TRBV21-1; j_gene: TRBJ2-5; abundance: few
CDR3aa: CASSAQGTGELFF; CDR3nt: TGTGCCAGCAGCGCTCAGGGCACCGGGGAGCTGTTTTTT; d_gene: .; v_gene: TRBV14; j_gene: TRBJ2-2; abundance: many
CDR3aa: CASSVMASGKETQYF; CDR3nt: TGTGCCAGCAGCGTAATGGCTAGCGGAAAAGAGACCCAGTACTTC; d_gene: TRBD2; v_gene: TRBV9; j_gene: TRBJ2-5; abundance: .
CDR3aa: CASSSKYSGANVLTF; CDR3nt: TGTGCCAGCAGCTCCAAGTACTCTGGGGCCAACGTCCTGACTTTC; d_gene: .; v_gene: TRBV13; j_gene: TRBJ2-6; abundance: .
CDR3aa: CSVSPGQGGETQYF; CDR3nt: TGCAGCGTCTCCCCGGGACAGGGAGGGGAGACCCAGTACTTC; d_gene: TRBD1; v_gene: TRBV29-1; j_gene: TRBJ2-5; abundance: few
CDR3aa: CASSSPDRKDYEQYF; CDR3nt: TGTGCCAGCAGCTCCCCGGACAGGAAAGACTACGAGCAGTACTTC; d_gene: TRBD1; v_gene: TRBV5-4; j_gene: TRBJ2-7; abundance: few
CDR3aa: CASSPLTGHNEQFF; CDR3nt: TGTGCCAGCAGCCCTTTAACAGGGCACAATGAGCAGTTCTTC; d_gene: .; v_gene: TRBV11-2; j_gene: TRBJ2-1; abundance: few
CDR3aa: CASSLYDSQETQYF; CDR3nt: TGTGCCAGCAGTCTGTACGACAGCCAAGAGACCCAGTACTTC; d_gene: .; v_gene: TRBV28; j_gene: TRBJ2-5; abundance: few
CDR3aa: CASHSDAGSGANVLTF; CDR3nt: TGTGCCAGCCATTCGGACGCAGGCTCTGGGGCCAACGTCCTGACTTTC; d_gene: .; v_gene: TRBV27; j_gene: TRBJ2-6; abundance: .
CDR3aa: CASSMYGTGHNEQFF; CDR3nt: TGTGCCAGTAGTATGTACGGGACAGGGCACAATGAGCAGTTCTTC; d_gene: TRBD1; v_gene: TRBV19; j_gene: TRBJ2-1; abundance: .
CDR3aa: CASLYNYGYTF; CDR3nt: TGTGCCAGCCTATACAACTATGGCTACACCTTC; d_gene: .; v_gene: TRBV6-1; j_gene: TRBJ1-2; abundance: .
CDR3aa: CASGDSDGYGYTF; CDR3nt: TGTGCCAGCGGAGACTCGGACGGCTATGGCTACACCTTC; d_gene: .; v_gene: TRBV2; j_gene: TRBJ1-2; abundance: few
CDR3aa: CASSPGTGGTEAFF; CDR3nt: TGTGCCAGCTCCCCCGGGACAGGGGGCACTGAAGCTTTCTTT; d_gene: TRBD1; v_gene: TRBV18; j_gene: TRBJ1-1; abundance: many
CDR3aa: CASSEGAEFNYGYTF; CDR3nt: TGTGCCAGCAGCGAGGGGGCAGAGTTTAACTATGGCTACACCTTC; d_gene: TRBD1; v_gene: TRBV9; j_gene: TRBJ1-2; abundance: .
CDR3aa: CASSTLDLLSNYGYTF; CDR3nt: TGTGCCAGTAGTACCCTCGACCTACTCTCTAACTATGGCTACACCTTC; d_gene: .; v_gene: TRBV19; j_gene: TRBJ1-2; abundance: .
CDR3aa: CASSYNLPGSSGANVLTF; CDR3nt: TGTGCCAGCAGCTACAATTTACCTGGTTCCTCTGGGGCCAACGTCCTGACTTTC; d_gene: .; v_gene: TRBV14; j_gene: TRBJ2-6; abundance: few
CDR3aa: CASSFWGTGELFF; CDR3nt: TGTGCCAGCAGTTTTTGGGGAACCGGGGAGCTGTTTTTT; d_gene: .; v_gene: TRBV27; j_gene: TRBJ2-2; abundance: .
CDR3aa: CASSQSGQGDIQYF; CDR3nt: TGCGCCAGCAGCCAATCGGGACAGGGAGACATTCAGTACTTC; d_gene: TRBD1; v_gene: TRBV4-3; j_gene: TRBJ2-4; abundance: few
CDR3aa: CASRLGPNTGELFF; CDR3nt: TGTGCCAGCAGGCTGGGGCCGAACACCGGGGAGCTGTTTTTT; d_gene: .; v_gene: TRBV6-5; j_gene: TRBJ2-2; abundance: .
CDR3aa: CASSESMAGAAAQHF; CDR3nt: TGCGCCAGCAGTGAGTCGATGGCAGGGGCAGCGGCCCAGCATTTT; d_gene: .; v_gene: TRBV10-2; j_gene: TRBJ1-5; abundance: .
CDR3aa: CASSLGAGEDTQYF; CDR3nt: TGCGCCAGCAGCTTGGGGGCAGGAGAAGATACGCAGTATTTT; d_gene: .; v_gene: TRBV5-1; j_gene: TRBJ2-3; abundance: .
CDR3aa: CASREEGEKLFF; CDR3nt: TGCGCCAGCAGAGAAGAAGGTGAAAAACTGTTTTTT; d_gene: .; v_gene: TRBV5-1; j_gene: TRBJ1-4; abundance: few
CDR3aa: CASSHLRVAYGSGANVLTF; CDR3nt: TGTGCCAGCAGCCACCTTCGAGTTGCCTATGGCTCTGGGGCCAACGTCCTGACTTTC; d_gene: .; v_gene: TRBV7-8; j_gene: TRBJ2-6; abundance: .
CDR3aa: CASSSTGADTQYF; CDR3nt: TGTGCCAGCAGCTCAACAGGAGCGGATACGCAGTATTTT; d_gene: .; v_gene: TRBV7-8; j_gene: TRBJ2-3; abundance: few
CDR3aa: CASSLGATGSGANVLTF; CDR3nt: TGTGCCAGCAGCTTAGGAGCTACAGGGTCTGGGGCCAACGTCCTGACTTTC; d_gene: .; v_gene: TRBV7-9; j_gene: TRBJ2-6; abundance: many
CDR3aa: CASASGGSTDTQYF; CDR3nt: TGTGCCAGTGCGAGCGGGGGTAGCACAGATACGCAGTATTTT; d_gene: TRBD2; v_gene: TRBV19; j_gene: TRBJ2-3; abundance: many
CDR3aa: CASSLEADTEAFF; CDR3nt: TGTGCCAGCAGCTTAGAGGCTGACACTGAAGCTTTCTTT; d_gene: .; v_gene: TRBV7-9; j_gene: TRBJ1-1; abundance: .
CDR3aa: CASSLVGGPQHF; CDR3nt: TGTGCCAGCAGCTTAGTTGGTGGGCCCCAGCATTTT; d_gene: .; v_gene: TRBV11-2; j_gene: TRBJ1-5; abundance: few
CDR3aa: CAISGQQHTGELFF; CDR3nt: TGTGCCATCAGCGGACAGCAACACACCGGGGAGCTGTTTTTT; d_gene: .; v_gene: TRBV10-3; j_gene: TRBJ2-2; abundance: few
CDR3aa: CASSIPGAVDYGYTF; CDR3nt: TGTGCCAGCAGTATTCCGGGGGCGGTTGACTATGGCTACACCTTC; d_gene: .; v_gene: TRBV25-1; j_gene: TRBJ1-2; abundance: few
CDR3aa: CASSYVGQIQETQYF; CDR3nt: TGCGCCAGCAGCTATGTTGGACAGATTCAAGAGACCCAGTACTTC; d_gene: .; v_gene: TRBV5-1; j_gene: TRBJ2-5; abundance: few
CDR3aa: CATSRDGNTEAFF; CDR3nt: TGTGCCACCAGCAGAGACGGTAACACTGAAGCTTTCTTT; d_gene: .; v_gene: TRBV15; j_gene: TRBJ1-1; abundance: .
CDR3aa: CAWSTLWTTYNEQFF; CDR3nt: TGTGCCTGGAGTACTTTATGGACGACGTACAATGAGCAGTTCTTC; d_gene: .; v_gene: TRBV30; j_gene: TRBJ2-1; abundance: .
CDR3aa: CAISESKGVATNEKLFF; CDR3nt: TGTGCCATCAGTGAGTCGAAGGGAGTTGCAACTAATGAAAAACTGTTTTTT; d_gene: .; v_gene: TRBV10-3; j_gene: TRBJ1-4; abundance: .
CDR3aa: CASSSLTGGETQYF; CDR3nt: TGTGCCAGCAGCTCATTGACAGGGGGAGAGACCCAGTACTTC; d_gene: TRBD1; v_gene: TRBV2; j_gene: TRBJ2-5; abundance: few
CDR3aa: CASSYADTQYF; CDR3nt: TGTGCCAGCAGTTATGCAGATACGCAGTATTTT; d_gene: .; v_gene: TRBV5-6; j_gene: TRBJ2-3; abundance: .